What follows are 8 T cell receptor beta chains derived from one specimen sequenced in a study of cytomegalovirus exposure and HLA in healthy donors. Primers included in the PCR were 60 Vbeta and 13 Jbeta primers. Using immunoSEQ multiplex PCR, the repertoire was profiled, and TCRdb retains in-frame clones only, with some absent. The sample has 120,000 to 150,000 clones, about 72% seen once. Sequenced input: PBMCs. These receptors came from a middle-aged man in good health and CMV-seronegative.

This clone was observed a handful of times. The chain joins TRBV6-6 to TRBJ1-4, with D tentatively TRBD1 (5 bases). The germline CDR1 and CDR2 sequences are MNHNY and SVGAGI (reference sequence). V lost 1 base, J lost 7 bases, and 10 bases lay in between. The CDR3 extends over 14 amino acids. This chain's CDR3 is CASSYFQGSEKLFF. CDR3 DNA: TGTGCCAGCAGTTACTTCCAGGGTTCTGAAAAACTGTTTTTT.

This clone has just a few counts. The gene calls are TRBV19 and TRBJ1-2; D might be TRBD1 (5 bases). The ends were cut back, 3 bases at V and 2 bases at J, with 10 bases in the middle. The CDR3 has 14 amino acids. Germline loops: CDR1 LNHDA, CDR2 SQIVND (reference sequence). CDR3 region: CASSMMGGNYGYTF. As DNA, the CDR3 is TGTGCCAGTAGTATGATGGGGGGGAACTATGGCTACACCTTC. Together with reference TRBV19 and TRBJ1-2, the CDR3 gives the full variable domain: DGGITQSPKYLFRKEGQNVTLSCEQNLNHDAMYWYRQDPGQGLRLIYYSQIVNDFQKGDIAEGYSVSREKKESFPLTVTSAQKNPTAFYLCASSMMGGNYGYTFGSGTRLTVV.

The chain recombines TRBV5-4 with TRBJ1-1, with TRBD1 matching 9 bases. Germline trimming cut 0 bases from V and 1 base from J; bases unmatched to any gene: 4. CDR1 and CDR2 (germline): SGHNT, YYREEE (reference sequence). This CDR3 region has 16 residues. Here the CDR3 reads CASSLGDRAQNTEAFF. In DNA, the CDR3 is TGTGCCAGCAGCTTGGGGGACAGGGCTCAGAACACTGAAGCTTTCTTT. Filled out from reference TRBV5-4 and TRBJ1-1, the complete variable domain reads ETGVTQSPTHLIKTRGQQVTLRCSSQSGHNTVSWYQQALGQGPQFIFQYYREEENGRGNFPPRFSGLQFPNYSSELNVNALELDDSALYLCASSLGDRAQNTEAFFGQGTRLTVV.

The chain employs TRBV28 and TRBJ1-6; D might be TRBD1 (5 bases). The V gene's germline CDR1 is MDHEN and CDR2 SYDVKM. The V end was cut by 4 bases, the J end by 13 bases, with 20 bases between. There are 15 residues in the CDR3. CDR3 in amino acids: CASSSAGIAKGPLHF. The CDR3 DNA follows: TGTGCCAGCAGTTCCGCAGGGATAGCAAAGGGGCCCCTCCACTTT. Combining the CDR3 with reference TRBV28 and TRBJ1-6 gives the whole variable domain DVKVTQSSRYLVKRTGEKVFLECVQDMDHENMFWYRQDPGLGLRLIYFSYDVKMKEKGDIPEGYSVSREKKERFSLILESASTNQTSMYLCASSSAGIAKGPLHFGNGTRLTVT.

The chain combines TRBV11-2 with TRBJ2-7; the match to TRBD2 covers 14 bases. CDR1 is SGHAT, CDR2 FQNNGV, per germline. V lost 5 bases and J lost 6; bases outside the gene matches: 6. This CDR3 has 15 amino acids. CDR3 nucleotide sequence: TGTGCCAGCAGCCCCCGACTAGCGGGAGGGCGCGAGCAGTACTTC. Amino acids: CASSPRLAGGREQYF. The whole variable domain, filled in from reference TRBV11-2 and TRBJ2-7, reads EAGVAQSPRYKIIEKRQSVAFWCNPISGHATLYWYQQILGQGPKLLIQFQNNGVVDDSQLPKDRFSAERLKGVDSTLKIQPAKLEDSAVYLCASSPRLAGGREQYFGPGTRLTVT.

V usage is TRBV5-1 and J usage is TRBJ1-1, with 7 bases matching TRBD1. Germline CDR1 and CDR2: SGHRS and YFSETQ. The CDR3 is 15 amino acids. With V trimmed by 4 bases and J by 1 base, 7 bases remained unmatched. CDR3 in DNA: TGCGCCAGCAGCCAACCTACAGGGGCGAACACTGAAGCTTTCTTT. Translating it yields CASSQPTGANTEAFF.

This clone turned up a few times. The V and J genes are TRBV6-4 and TRBJ2-3; 7 nucleotides align to TRBD1. The CDR3 consists of 13 residues. The germline gives CDR1 MRHNA, CDR2 SNTAGT. The J segment lost 4 bases and the V segment lost 6 bases, leaving 4 bases of the junction unmatched. CDR3 sequence reads: CASSPGTADTQYF. In DNA form, the CDR3 reads TGTGCCAGCAGCCCCGGGACAGCAGATACGCAGTATTTT.

This chain joins TRBV28 and TRBJ1-1; the match to TRBD1 covers 10 bases. This CDR3 comprises 14 residues. V lost 7 bases and J lost 3; bases outside the gene matches: 5. Germline V gene lookup returns CDR1 MDHEN and CDR2 SYDVKM. CDR3 DNA sequence: TGTGCCAGCACCCCCGGGACAGGGGACACTGAAGCTTTCTTT. Amino acid sequence: CASTPGTGDTEAFF.